The sequence of this TCR beta chain was determined in a study of blood T cell repertoires in COVID-19. Study-level background: Material from acute and convalescent COVID-19 was sourced from the United States, Italy and Spain. From T cells, B-cell-depleted T cells, or PBMCs came the material, which was cDNA or gDNA.

CDR1 is SGHRS and CDR2 is YFSETQ in the germline V gene. The CDR3 has 17 amino acids. Trimming at V came to 4 bases and at J to 0 bases, leaving 10 bases not matched to a gene. Participant ages covered about 18 to 89 years across about two dozen US areas. Sequencing was performed with immunoSEQ multiplex PCR; in TCRdb, only in-frame clones are kept and a portion is missing. The data show roughly 180,000 clones, with approximately 80% seen just once and 12% held by the top ten. The chain joins TRBV5-1 to TRBJ2-1; 7 bases are a match to TRBD2. The sequencing input was PBMCs or T cells enriched from blood (not recorded which). This receptor was obtained from a middle-aged man who had recovered from COVID-19. The CDR3 loop is CASSPNSGSGSYNEQFF. The DNA for the CDR3 is TGCGCCAGCAGCCCGAATAGCGGGTCCGGCTCCTACAATGAGCAGTTCTTC.